A single sample gave rise to the 23 T cell receptor beta chains below, sequenced in a study of graft-versus-host responses after intestinal transplantation. The method was immunoSEQ multiplex PCR; TCRdb's version includes in-frame clones alone and lacks a portion of them. The profile shows 9,500 to 12,000 clones, around four fifths of them singletons. The sample in question was PBMCs, obtained roughly 74 weeks after intestinal transplant. These receptors originate from a human patient who received an intestinal transplant, so some T cells may come from the graft donor.

This sequence joins TRBV6-1 and TRBJ2-1; 10 bases align to TRBD2. V lost 3 bases, J lost 6 bases, and 8 bases stayed unmatched. CDR1 and CDR2 (germline): MNHNS, SASEGT. The CDR3 spans 16 residues. This CDR3 reads CASSEGASGRGNEQFF. CDR3 bases: TGTGCCAGCAGTGAGGGGGCTAGCGGGAGAGGCAATGAGCAGTTCTTC.

This clone was observed a single time. The chain has TRBV7-9 and TRBJ1-1; a weak D match, TRBD1 (6 bases). CDR3 length: 16 amino acids. The germline gives CDR1 SEHNR, CDR2 FQNEAQ (reference sequence). V was shortened by 5 bases and J by 3 bases, with 19 bases between the two germline ends. The CDR3 loop is CASSDPGGRVDTEAFF. The CDR3 coding sequence is TGTGCCAGCAGCGATCCCGGGGGCAGGGTAGACACTGAAGCTTTCTTT. The full variable domain, with the rest looked up from reference TRBV7-9 and TRBJ1-1, is DTGVSQNPRHKITKRGQNVTFRCDPISEHNRLYWYRQTLGQGPEFLTYFQNEAQLEKSRLLSDRFSAERPKGSFSTLEIQRTEQGDSAMYLCASSDPGGRVDTEAFFGQGTRLTVV.

The gene calls are TRBV21-1 and TRBJ1-5. TRBV21-1 is flagged as a pseudogene. This CDR3 region has 15 residues. DNA of the CDR3: TGTGCCAGCAGCAAACGGATAAGCAGCAATCAGCCCCAGCATTTT. The encoded protein is CASSKRISSNQPQHF.

This clone was recorded once. This rearrangement joins TRBV6-1 to TRBJ2-7; 13 bases are a match to TRBD2. The CDR3 runs to 15 residues. Germline CDR1 is MNHNS and CDR2 is SASEGT. With 7 bases clipped from V and 4 bases from J, the junction kept 7 bases outside the gene matches. This CDR3 is CASNSGLAGSYEQYF. CDR3 DNA: TGTGCCAGCAATTCGGGACTAGCGGGATCTTACGAGCAGTACTTC.

This clone was counted a single time. V and J are TRBV5-6 and TRBJ1-2; possibly TRBD1 for D (6 bases). The CDR3 runs 13 residues. Looked up from germline, CDR1 is SGHDT and CDR2 is YYEEEE. Deletions cut 1 base from V and 6 bases from J, with 10 bases between. The CDR3 here is CASSLFGGHGYTF. The CDR3 DNA follows: TGTGCCAGCAGCTTGTTCGGGGGGCATGGCTACACCTTC.

The chain uses TRBV11-2 and TRBJ2-3, with TRBD1 matching 9 bases. CDR1 and CDR2 (germline): SGHAT, FQNNGV. The ends lost 5 bases at V and 3 bases at J; junction bases unmatched: 6. The CDR3 length is 15 residues. CDR3 nucleotides: TGTGCCAGCAGCACACAGGGGGCCAGAACAGATACGCAGTATTTT. Translating it yields CASSTQGARTDTQYF.

The CDR3 is CASSSPGNMYNEQFF. For the CDR3, the DNA is TGTGCCAGCAGTTCCCCAGGCAATATGTACAATGAGCAGTTCTTC. The chain recombines TRBV6-5 with TRBJ2-1; D is ambiguous. The germline V gene has CDR1 MNHEY and CDR2 SVGAGI. V gave up 4 bases and J gave up 4 bases, with 14 bases separating them. This CDR3 spans 15 amino acids.

By its share, this clone is medium-sized (0.01 to 0.1%). The genes are TRBV6-1 and TRBJ1-1; D call uncertain. CDR1 and CDR2 from the germline V gene are MNHNS and SASEGT. This CDR3 comprises 13 residues. Trimming cost V 2 bases and J 0 bases, with 4 bases left between them. DNA for the CDR3: TGTGCCAGCAGTGAACGAATGAACACTGAAGCTTTCTTT. Protein sequence: CASSERMNTEAFF.

The V and J genes are TRBV7-9 and TRBJ1-4, with D possibly matching TRBD1 (5 bases). Germline V CDR1 and CDR2: SEHNR, FQNEAQ (reference sequence). V was clipped by 3 bases and J by 5 bases, with 10 bases between them. There are 14 residues in the CDR3. Here the CDR3 DNA reads TGTGCCAGCAGCTTGATGCAGGGAAATGAAAAACTGTTTTTT. This gives the protein CASSLMQGNEKLFF. Using reference TRBV7-9 and TRBJ1-4 for the parts outside the CDR3, the full variable domain is DTGVSQNPRHKITKRGQNVTFRCDPISEHNRLYWYRQTLGQGPEFLTYFQNEAQLEKSRLLSDRFSAERPKGSFSTLEIQRTEQGDSAMYLCASSLMQGNEKLFFGSGTQLSVL.

The J gene is TRBJ1-2, the V gene TRBV2; the D is unclear. Looked up from germline, CDR1 is SNHLY and CDR2 is FYNNEI. V dropped 3 bases and J dropped 2 bases, with 4 bases sitting between them. The CDR3 is made up of 12 amino acids. CDR3 DNA sequence: TGTGCCAGCAGTGACAGGAACTATGGCTACACCTTC. Translated, it gives CASSDRNYGYTF. The whole variable domain, remainder taken from reference TRBV2 and TRBJ1-2, is EPEVTQTPSHQVTQMGQEVILRCVPISNHLYFYWYRQILGQKVEFLVSFYNNEISEKSEIFDDQFSVERPDGSNFTLKIRSTKLEDSAMYFCASSDRNYGYTFGSGTRLTVV.

This chain connects TRBV18 to TRBJ2-7, with TRBD1 matching 7 bases. CDR1 and CDR2 from the germline V gene are KGHSH and LQKENI. The V and J ends lost 1 base and 0 bases, in that order; junction bases with no gene match: 6. The CDR3 length is 16 residues. The CDR3 sequence is CASSPLTGASSYEQYF. In DNA form, the CDR3 reads TGTGCCAGCTCACCACTCACAGGGGCGAGCTCCTACGAGCAGTACTTC.

V and J are TRBV28 and TRBJ2-6; tentative D call: TRBD2 (5 bases). The CDR3 is 14 residues long. Trimming took off 11 bases at V and 2 bases at J, with 13 bases between the two ends. Germline V gene lookup returns CDR1 MDHEN and CDR2 SYDVKM. This CDR3 reads CAGLYLAGANVLTF. The CDR3 DNA reads TGTGCCGGACTCTACCTGGCTGGGGCCAACGTCCTGACTTTC.

J is TRBJ1-4 and V is TRBV30; 7 nucleotides line up with TRBD1. Germline CDR1 is GTSNPN and CDR2 is SVGIG (reference sequence). V lost 2 bases to trimming and J lost 8 bases; unmatched junction nucleotides: 8. CDR3 length equals 14 residues. Written as DNA, the CDR3 is TGTGCCTGGAGTAGGGGGGGGACAGAGGAAAAACTGTTTTTT. Its translation is CAWSRGGTEEKLFF.

The CDR3 sequence is CASSRMSNTIYF. For the CDR3, the DNA is TGTGCCAGTAGTAGGATGTCAAACACCATATATTTT. V is TRBV19 and J is TRBJ1-3; D unresolved. This CDR3 contains 12 residues. The germline V and J ends were trimmed by 4 bases and 6 bases, with 7 bases remaining between them. CDR1 is LNHDA, CDR2 SQIVND, per germline (reference sequence).

The V call is TRBV30, the J call TRBJ2-1; possible D gene TRBD1, 6 bases. Germline CDR1 is GTSNPN and CDR2 is SVGIG (reference sequence). Deletions cut 5 bases from V and 3 bases from J, with 14 bases between. This CDR3 has 14 amino acids. As DNA, the CDR3 is TGTGCCTGGCAGGAGAGGGGGTACTACAATGAGCAGTTCTTC. It specifies CAWQERGYYNEQFF.

The chain uses TRBV5-1 and TRBJ2-3; TRBD2 agrees at 7 bases. This CDR3 contains 14 residues. In germline, CDR1 is SGHRS, CDR2 YFSETQ. J was trimmed by 4 bases and V by 0 bases; bases with no gene match: 2. CDR3 DNA: TGCGCCAGCAGCTTGGACGGGAGGTCAGATACGCAGTATTTT. This encodes CASSLDGRSDTQYF.

This rearrangement joins TRBV7-2 to TRBJ2-5; TRBD2 might be the D (5 bases). The length of the CDR3 is 15 residues. Germline V gene sequence: CDR1 SGHTA, CDR2 FQGNSA. Between the trimmed V and J ends, which lost 1 base and 5 bases, there was a span of 14 bases. CDR3 coding DNA: TGTGCCAGCAGCTTAGGGGCGGAGGCGGGTGAGACCCAGTACTTC. It specifies CASSLGAEAGETQYF.

The chain joins TRBV7-3 to TRBJ1-3; D not resolved. CDR1 SGHTA and CDR2 FQGTGA come from the germline V gene. The CDR3 spans 17 residues. The germline V and J ends were trimmed by 6 bases and 0 bases, with 18 bases remaining between them. The CDR3 here is CASRSVNSTNSGNTIYF. The CDR3 nucleotides are TGTGCCAGCAGATCCGTAAACTCGACGAACTCTGGAAACACCATATATTTT.

V usage is TRBV6-6 and J usage is TRBJ2-7; TRBD1 matches 8 bases. The CDR3 length is 14 residues. CDR1 is MNHNY, CDR2 SVGAGI, per germline (reference sequence). V lost 5 bases, J lost 3 bases, and 6 bases stayed unmatched. The CDR3 loop is CASSDRDRLYEQYF. CDR3 in DNA: TGTGCCAGCAGTGACCGGGACAGGCTCTACGAGCAGTACTTC.

The chain carries TRBV11-2 and TRBJ1-3; 10 nucleotides match TRBD1. The CDR3 has 15 amino acids. The germline CDR1 and CDR2 sequences are SGHAT and FQNNGV. The ends lost 5 bases at V and 5 bases at J; junction bases unmatched: 6. The CDR3 loop reads CASSQGDRGRNTIYF. CDR3 bases: TGTGCCAGCAGCCAGGGGGACAGGGGTCGAAACACCATATATTTT.

The chain has TRBV5-4 and TRBJ2-3; 7 bases match TRBD1. CDR1 and CDR2 from the germline V gene are SGHNT and YYREEE (reference sequence). With V trimmed by 3 bases and J by 6 bases, 4 bases remained unmatched. The CDR3 runs 13 residues. CDR3 DNA sequence: TGTGCCAGCAGCTCCGACAGGGCCGATACGCAGTATTTT. This translates into CASSSDRADTQYF.

The genes are TRBV7-2 and TRBJ2-1; 7 bases match TRBD2. Germline V gene data show CDR1 as SGHTA and CDR2 as FQGNSA. V trimming: 1 base; J trimming: 8 bases; junction bases outside the gene matches: 5. CDR3 length equals 14 residues. Here the CDR3 reads CASSLVTSGDEQFF. Written as DNA, the CDR3 is TGTGCCAGCAGCTTAGTCACAAGCGGGGATGAGCAGTTCTTC.

This sequence joins TRBV27 and TRBJ2-3; D unresolved. CDR1 and CDR2 from the germline V gene are MNHEY and SMNVEV (reference sequence). V was clipped by 2 bases and J by 0 bases, with 9 bases between them. This CDR3 has 15 amino acids. CDR3 protein: CASSLGPASTDTQYF. DNA for the CDR3: TGTGCCAGCAGTTTAGGGCCAGCTAGCACAGATACGCAGTATTTT.